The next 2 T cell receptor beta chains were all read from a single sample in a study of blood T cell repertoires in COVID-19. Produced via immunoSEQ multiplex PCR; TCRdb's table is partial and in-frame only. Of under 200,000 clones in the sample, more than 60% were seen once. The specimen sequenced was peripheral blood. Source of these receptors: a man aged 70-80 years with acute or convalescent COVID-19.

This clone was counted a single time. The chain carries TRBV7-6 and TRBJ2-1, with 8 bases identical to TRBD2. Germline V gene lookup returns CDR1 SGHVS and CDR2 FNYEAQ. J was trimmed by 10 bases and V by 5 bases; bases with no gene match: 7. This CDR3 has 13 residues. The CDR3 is CASSPSGGREQFF. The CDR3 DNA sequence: TGTGCCAGCAGCCCCTCGGGGGGGAGAGAGCAGTTCTTC.

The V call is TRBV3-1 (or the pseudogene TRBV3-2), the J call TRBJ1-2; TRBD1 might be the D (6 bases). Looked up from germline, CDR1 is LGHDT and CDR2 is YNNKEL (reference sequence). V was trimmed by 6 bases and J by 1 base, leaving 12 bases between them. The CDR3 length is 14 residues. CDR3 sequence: CASRPTGSNYGYTF. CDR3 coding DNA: TGTGCCAGCAGGCCTACAGGGAGTAACTATGGCTACACCTTC.